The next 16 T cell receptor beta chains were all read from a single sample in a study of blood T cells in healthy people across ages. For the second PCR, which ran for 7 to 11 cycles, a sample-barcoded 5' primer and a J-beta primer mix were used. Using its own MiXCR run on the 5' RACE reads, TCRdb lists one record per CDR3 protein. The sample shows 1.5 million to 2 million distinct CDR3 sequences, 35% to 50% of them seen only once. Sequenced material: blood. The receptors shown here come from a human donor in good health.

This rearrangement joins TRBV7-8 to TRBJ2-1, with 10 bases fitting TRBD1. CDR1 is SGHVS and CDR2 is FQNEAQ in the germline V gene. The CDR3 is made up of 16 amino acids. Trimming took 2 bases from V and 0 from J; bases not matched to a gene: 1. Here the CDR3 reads CASSLWTGGSYNEQFF. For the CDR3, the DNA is TGTGCCAGCAGCTTATGGACAGGGGGCTCCTACAATGAGCAGTTCTTC.

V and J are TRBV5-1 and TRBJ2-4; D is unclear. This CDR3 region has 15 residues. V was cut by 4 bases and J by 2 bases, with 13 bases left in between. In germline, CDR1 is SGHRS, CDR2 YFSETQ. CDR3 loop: CASSRSEASKNIQYF. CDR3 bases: TGCGCCAGCAGCCGATCAGAGGCGTCCAAAAACATTCAGTACTTC.

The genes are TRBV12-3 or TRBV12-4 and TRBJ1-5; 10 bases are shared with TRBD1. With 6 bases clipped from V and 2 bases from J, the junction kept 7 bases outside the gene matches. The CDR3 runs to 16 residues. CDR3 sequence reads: CASSPRDRGGNQPQHF. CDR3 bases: TGTGCCAGCAGCCCACGGGACAGGGGTGGCAATCAGCCCCAGCATTTT.

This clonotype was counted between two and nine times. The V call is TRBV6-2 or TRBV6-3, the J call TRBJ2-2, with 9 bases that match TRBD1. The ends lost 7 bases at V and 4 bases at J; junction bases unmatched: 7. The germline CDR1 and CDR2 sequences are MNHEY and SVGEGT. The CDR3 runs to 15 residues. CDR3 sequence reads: CASTLRDRVTGELFF. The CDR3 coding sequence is TGTGCCAGCACACTCCGGGACAGGGTCACCGGGGAGCTGTTTTTT.

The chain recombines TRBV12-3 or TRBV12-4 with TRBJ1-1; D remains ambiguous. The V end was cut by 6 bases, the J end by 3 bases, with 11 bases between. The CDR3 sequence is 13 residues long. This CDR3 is CASSPVLDTEAFF. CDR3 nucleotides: TGTGCCAGCAGCCCGGTCCTGGACACTGAAGCTTTCTTT.

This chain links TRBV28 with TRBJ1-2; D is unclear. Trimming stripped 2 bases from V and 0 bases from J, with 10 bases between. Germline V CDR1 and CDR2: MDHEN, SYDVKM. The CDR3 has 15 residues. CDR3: CASSLPDPANYGYTF. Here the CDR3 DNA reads TGTGCCAGCAGTTTACCGGACCCGGCTAACTATGGCTACACCTTC.

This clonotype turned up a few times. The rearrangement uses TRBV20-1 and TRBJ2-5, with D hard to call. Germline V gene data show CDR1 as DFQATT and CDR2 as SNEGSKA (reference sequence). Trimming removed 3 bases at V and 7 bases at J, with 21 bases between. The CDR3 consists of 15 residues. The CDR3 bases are TGCAGTGCTAGCAGAGCGCCCTCACTCTCGGGGACCCAGTACTTC. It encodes CSASRAPSLSGTQYF.

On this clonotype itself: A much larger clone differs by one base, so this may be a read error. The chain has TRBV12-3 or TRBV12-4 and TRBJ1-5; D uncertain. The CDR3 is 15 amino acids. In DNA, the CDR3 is TGTGCCAGCCGCGCGGGCCTGGAGGGCGGTCAGCCCCACCATTTT. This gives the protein CASRAGLEGGQPHHF.

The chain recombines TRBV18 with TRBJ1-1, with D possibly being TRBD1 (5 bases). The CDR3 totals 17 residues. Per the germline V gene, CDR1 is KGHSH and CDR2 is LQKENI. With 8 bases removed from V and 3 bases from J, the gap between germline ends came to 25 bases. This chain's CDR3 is CASPFPPARRGYTEAFF. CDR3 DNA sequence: TGTGCCAGCCCATTTCCCCCGGCCCGGAGGGGTTACACTGAAGCTTTCTTT.

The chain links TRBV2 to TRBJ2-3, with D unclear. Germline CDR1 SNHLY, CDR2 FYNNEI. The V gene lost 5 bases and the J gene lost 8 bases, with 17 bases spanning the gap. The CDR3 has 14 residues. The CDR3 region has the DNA TGTGCCAGCAGTCTGTCCCCTGACGCGGTTACGCAGTATTTT. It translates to CASSLSPDAVTQYF.

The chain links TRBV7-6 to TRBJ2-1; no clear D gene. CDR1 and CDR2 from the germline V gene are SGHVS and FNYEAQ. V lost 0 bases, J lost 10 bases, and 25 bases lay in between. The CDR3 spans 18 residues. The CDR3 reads CASSLASGWPPQTYEQFF. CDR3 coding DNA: TGTGCCAGCAGCTTAGCGTCGGGTTGGCCGCCCCAGACCTACGAGCAGTTCTTC.

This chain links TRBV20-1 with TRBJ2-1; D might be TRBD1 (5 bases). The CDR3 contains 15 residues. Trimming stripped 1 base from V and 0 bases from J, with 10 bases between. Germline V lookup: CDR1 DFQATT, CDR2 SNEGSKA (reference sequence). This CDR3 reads CSARGLGLSYNEQFF. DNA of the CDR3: TGCAGTGCTAGAGGCTTGGGGCTCTCCTACAATGAGCAGTTCTTC.

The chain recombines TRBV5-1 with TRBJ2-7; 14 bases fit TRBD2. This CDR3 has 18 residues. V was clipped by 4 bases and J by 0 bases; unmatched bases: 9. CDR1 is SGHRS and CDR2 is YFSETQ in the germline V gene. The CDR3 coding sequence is TGCGCCAGCAGCCCCGACCTGGGACTAGCGGGGGCCTCCTACGAGCAGTACTTC. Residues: CASSPDLGLAGASYEQYF.

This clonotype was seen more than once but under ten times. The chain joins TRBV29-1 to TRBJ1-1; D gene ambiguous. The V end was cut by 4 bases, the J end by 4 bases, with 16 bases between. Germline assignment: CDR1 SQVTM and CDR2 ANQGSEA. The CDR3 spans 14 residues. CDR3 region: CSVVGKGGSTEAFF. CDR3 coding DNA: TGCAGCGTTGTGGGGAAGGGCGGAAGCACTGAAGCTTTCTTT.

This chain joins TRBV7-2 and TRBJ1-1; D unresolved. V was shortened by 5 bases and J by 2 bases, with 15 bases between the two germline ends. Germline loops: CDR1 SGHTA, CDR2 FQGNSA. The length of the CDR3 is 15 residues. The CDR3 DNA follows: TGTGCCAGCAGCCTGACCGCGGTGATCAACACTGAAGCTTTCTTT. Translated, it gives CASSLTAVINTEAFF. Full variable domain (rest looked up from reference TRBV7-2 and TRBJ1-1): GAGVSQSPSNKVTEKGKDVELRCDPISGHTALYWYRQSLGQGLEFLIYFQGNSAPDKSGLPSDRFSAERTGGSVSTLTIQRTQQEDSAVYLCASSLTAVINTEAFFGQGTRLTVV.

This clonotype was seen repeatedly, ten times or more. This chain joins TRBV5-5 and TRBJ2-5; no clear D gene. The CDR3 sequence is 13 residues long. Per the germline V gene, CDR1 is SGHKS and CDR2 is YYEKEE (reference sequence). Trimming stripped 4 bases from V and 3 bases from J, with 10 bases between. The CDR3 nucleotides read TGTGCCAGCAGCAGAGGTCCAGAAGAGACCCAGTACTTC. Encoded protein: CASSRGPEETQYF. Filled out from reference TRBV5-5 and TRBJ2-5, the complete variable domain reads DAGVTQSPTHLIKTRGQQVTLRCSPISGHKSVSWYQQVLGQGPQFIFQYYEKEERGRGNFPDRFSARQFPNYSSELNVNALLLGDSALYLCASSRGPEETQYFGPGTRLLVL.